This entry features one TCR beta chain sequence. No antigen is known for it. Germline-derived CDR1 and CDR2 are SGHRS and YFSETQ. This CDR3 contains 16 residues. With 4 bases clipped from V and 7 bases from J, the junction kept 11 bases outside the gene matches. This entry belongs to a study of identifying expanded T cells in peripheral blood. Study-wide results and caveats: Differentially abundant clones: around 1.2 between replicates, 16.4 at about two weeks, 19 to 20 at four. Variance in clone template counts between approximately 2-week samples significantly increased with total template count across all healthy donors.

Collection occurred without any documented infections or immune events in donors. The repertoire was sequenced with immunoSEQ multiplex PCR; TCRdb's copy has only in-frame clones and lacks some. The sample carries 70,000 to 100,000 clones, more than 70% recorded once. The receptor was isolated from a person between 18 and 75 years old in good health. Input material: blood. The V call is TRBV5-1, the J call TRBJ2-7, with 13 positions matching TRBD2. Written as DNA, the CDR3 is TGCGCCAGCAGCCTATGGACTAGCGGGAGCGGTAGTGAGCAGTACTTC. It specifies CASSLWTSGSGSEQYF.